The 18 T cell receptor beta chains listed next were all sequenced from one sample in a study of regulatory T cells in long-lasting Graves disease (dated by TCRdb to 2020 to 2022). The library was built by means of multiplex PCR. Reads for this sample came from an Illumina HiSeq 4000. To build TCR beta libraries, CDR3 regions were amplified by Arm-PCR using iRepertoire HTBI primers. TCRdb applied fastp at Q25 and MiXCR to the public reads, then kept only in-frame beta chains. Each entry is one CDR3 protein sequence, shown with its most common DNA and genes. For this sample the table gives fewer than 400,000 distinct CDR3 sequences, of which around 20% were detected only once. Together, the top ten hold 25% to 30% of the sample. The intended sense of this specimen's time point label: persistent/refractory GD, antithyroid drugs over 5 years with positive TRAb. For both TCR sequencing and RNA sequencing, RNA was extracted from PBMCs using TRIzol.

Sequencing was performed on peripheral blood mononuclear cells (PBMCs), taken when the disease was refractory, from a patient treated with antithyroid drugs. The receptors shown here come from a female donor with Graves disease.

This clonotype was seen many times. V is TRBV20-1 and J is TRBJ2-7, with TRBD2 matching over 7 bases. V was clipped by 4 bases and J by 3 bases; unmatched bases: 12. The CDR3 contains 15 residues. In germline, CDR1 is DFQATT, CDR2 SNEGSKA (reference sequence). The CDR3 DNA follows: TGCAGTGCTATTCATCCCGTGCGGGAGTTCTACGAGCAGTACTTC. Amino acid sequence: CSAIHPVREFYEQYF.

On this clonotype itself: Possible read error: a much larger clone is one base away. The V gene is TRBV6-2 or TRBV6-3, the J gene TRBJ2-5; 8 positions agree with TRBD1. With V trimmed by 2 bases and J by 9 bases, 23 bases remained unmatched. The CDR3 has 19 amino acids. The germline V gene encodes CDR1 MNHEY and CDR2 SVGEGT. The CDR3 coding sequence is TGTGCCAGCAGTTACGCCCGCTATGACAGGGGCGCCCGAGAGAGGTCCCAGTACTTC. It codes for CASSYARYDRGARERSQYF.

This clonotype was observed a handful of times. The chain is built from TRBV30 and TRBJ2-5; D remains unclear. V was trimmed by 2 bases and J by 4 bases, leaving 8 bases between them. The germline V gene encodes CDR1 GTSNPN and CDR2 SVGIG (reference sequence). There are 12 residues in the CDR3. In nucleotides, the CDR3 is TGTGCCTGGAGTATCTCAGGAGAGACCCAGTACTTC. This codes for CAWSISGETQYF.

This clonotype was counted between two and nine times. The genes are TRBV14 and TRBJ2-7; TRBD1 is a possible D gene (6 bases). CDR3 length equals 21 residues. Looked up from germline, CDR1 is SGHDN and CDR2 is FVKESK. Trimming removed 1 base at V and 0 bases at J, with 28 bases between. DNA of the CDR3: TGTGCCAGCAGCCAAGCGTTTTGGGGGCAGGGATGGGGTCTAAGCTCCTACGAGCAGTACTTC. This sequence encodes CASSQAFWGQGWGLSSYEQYF.

This clonotype was recorded many times. The CDR3 nucleotides read TGTGCCTGGAGTCAAGCAAATGGCTACACCTTC. Protein product: CAWSQANGYTF. The chain has TRBV30 and TRBJ1-2; D remains unclear. Germline V gene data show CDR1 as GTSNPN and CDR2 as SVGIG (reference sequence). Trimming cost V 2 bases and J 6 bases, with 7 bases left between them. The CDR3 has 11 residues.

The chain employs TRBV7-9 and TRBJ2-6; no clear D gene. Germline-derived CDR1 and CDR2 are SEHNR and FQNEAQ (reference sequence). The CDR3 has 17 amino acids. V dropped 1 base and J dropped 0 bases, with 10 bases sitting between them. Here the CDR3 reads CASSLEAILSGANVLTF. The CDR3 DNA reads as TGTGCCAGCAGCTTAGAGGCCATTCTCTCTGGGGCCAACGTCCTGACTTTC.

In its sample, this clonotype was seen many times. This sequence joins TRBV7-2 and TRBJ1-2; TRBD1 might be the D (6 bases). The CDR3 totals 16 residues. Trimming cost V 4 bases and J 5 bases, with 20 bases left between them. Germline V gives CDR1 SGHTA, CDR2 FQGNSA. CDR3 nucleotides: TGTGCCAGCAGCTCACCGTCCGCGGGGGCGCGTTATGGCTACACCTTC. This encodes CASSSPSAGARYGYTF.

This clonotype occurred many times. The gene calls are TRBV28 and TRBJ2-7; D gene ambiguous. The germline V and J ends were trimmed by 6 bases and 3 bases, with 9 bases remaining between them. CDR3 length: 12 residues. The germline V gene encodes CDR1 MDHEN and CDR2 SYDVKM. CDR3 nucleotides: TGTGCCAGCAGCCCCGACGGCTACGAGCAGTACTTC. Translation gives CASSPDGYEQYF. The entire variable domain, with the rest obtained from reference TRBV28 and TRBJ2-7, is as follows: DVKVTQSSRYLVKRTGEKVFLECVQDMDHENMFWYRQDPGLGLRLIYFSYDVKMKEKGDIPEGYSVSREKKERFSLILESASTNQTSMYLCASSPDGYEQYFGPGTRLTVT.

Ten or more counts support this clonotype. V usage is TRBV12-3 or TRBV12-4 and J usage is TRBJ1-5; a possible D gene is TRBD1 (5 bases). The germline V and J ends were trimmed by 2 bases and 6 bases, with 8 bases remaining between them. The CDR3 is 13 amino acids. The CDR3 loop is CASSLRGSQPQHF. As DNA, the CDR3 is TGTGCCAGCAGTTTAAGGGGAAGTCAGCCCCAGCATTTT.

CDR3 DNA sequence: TGTGCCAGCAGCGTAGGAAGTGCCCCCAATCAGCCCCAGCATTTT. It translates to CASSVGSAPNQPQHF. The rearrangement links TRBV9 to TRBJ1-5; D gene unclear. The CDR3 is made up of 15 amino acids. Germline-derived CDR1 and CDR2 are SGDLS and YYNGEE. V shed 0 bases and J shed 3 bases, with 10 bases lying between them.

This clonotype appeared many times. The V call is TRBV28, the J call TRBJ1-2; D remains unclear. The CDR3 is 12 amino acids. Germline V lookup: CDR1 MDHEN, CDR2 SYDVKM. Trimming pared 6 bases from V and 0 bases from J, leaving 5 bases between. CDR3 in DNA: TGTGCCAGCAGCCGAGCTAACTATGGCTACACCTTC. It yields the protein CASSRANYGYTF.

Only a few counts were recorded for this clonotype. The chain has TRBV6-1 and TRBJ2-7, with TRBD1 identical over 10 bases. V was pared by 5 bases and J by 6 bases, with 10 bases of the junction left unmatched. Germline CDR1 and CDR2: MNHNS and SASEGT. The CDR3 spans 15 residues. The CDR3 sequence: CASSLPGQGVLEQYF. Written as DNA, the CDR3 is TGTGCCAGCAGTCTCCCAGGACAGGGGGTACTCGAGCAGTACTTC.

This clonotype was recorded a few times. The rearrangement joins TRBV27 to TRBJ1-4, with D possibly matching TRBD1 (6 bases). CDR1 is MNHEY and CDR2 is SMNVEV in the germline V gene (reference sequence). This CDR3 contains 17 residues. Trimming left V 0 bases short and J 8 bases short, with 19 bases between. CDR3 amino acids: CASSLSYSGALKEKLFF. The CDR3 nucleotides are TGTGCCAGCAGTTTATCGTATTCGGGGGCCCTTAAAGAAAAACTGTTTTTT.

This clonotype showed up many times. The DNA of the CDR3 is TGTGCCAGCAGTTCTGACAGCTACCTCTATGGCTACACCTTC. It is translated as CASSSDSYLYGYTF. The rearrangement links TRBV6-5 to TRBJ1-2; the D gene is possibly TRBD1 (5 bases). CDR1 is MNHEY and CDR2 is SVGAGI in the germline V gene. This CDR3 contains 14 residues. V gave up 4 bases and J gave up 4 bases, with 13 bases separating them.

The chain joins TRBV13 to TRBJ2-2; tentatively, D is TRBD1 (6 bases). The CDR3 has 14 residues. CDR1 is PRHDT, CDR2 FYEKMQ, per germline (reference sequence). The V end was cut by 5 bases, the J end by 4 bases, with 11 bases between. In DNA form, the CDR3 reads TGTGCCAGCAGCGCCAGGGGTAGCACCGGGGAGCTGTTTTTT. It specifies CASSARGSTGELFF.

This clonotype was counted between two and nine times. The chain employs TRBV4-1 and TRBJ1-5; D uncertain. The germline V and J ends were trimmed by 3 bases and 0 bases, with 6 bases remaining between them. The CDR3 runs to 14 residues. CDR1 and CDR2 (germline): MGHRA, YSYEKL. CDR3 DNA: TGCGCCAGCAGCCACCCCCTTAGCAATCAGCCCCAGCATTTT. Protein sequence: CASSHPLSNQPQHF.

This clonotype was recorded many times. The gene calls are TRBV6-5 and TRBJ1-5, with 7 nucleotides matching TRBD1. With V trimmed by 0 bases and J by 4 bases, 3 bases remained unmatched. The CDR3 is 15 amino acids. Germline CDR1 is MNHEY and CDR2 is SVGAGI. This CDR3 reads CASSYSRGMNQPQHF. In DNA, the CDR3 is TGTGCCAGCAGTTACTCCAGGGGGATGAATCAGCCCCAGCATTTT.

The CDR3 coding sequence is TGCGCCAGCAGCCAAGCGAGGAATTTCTACGAGCAGTACTTC. Protein product: CASSQARNFYEQYF. This chain connects TRBV4-1 to TRBJ2-7; no definite D call. Germline V gene data show CDR1 as MGHRA and CDR2 as YSYEKL. Trimming removed 1 base at V and 3 bases at J, with 10 bases between. This CDR3 region has 14 residues.